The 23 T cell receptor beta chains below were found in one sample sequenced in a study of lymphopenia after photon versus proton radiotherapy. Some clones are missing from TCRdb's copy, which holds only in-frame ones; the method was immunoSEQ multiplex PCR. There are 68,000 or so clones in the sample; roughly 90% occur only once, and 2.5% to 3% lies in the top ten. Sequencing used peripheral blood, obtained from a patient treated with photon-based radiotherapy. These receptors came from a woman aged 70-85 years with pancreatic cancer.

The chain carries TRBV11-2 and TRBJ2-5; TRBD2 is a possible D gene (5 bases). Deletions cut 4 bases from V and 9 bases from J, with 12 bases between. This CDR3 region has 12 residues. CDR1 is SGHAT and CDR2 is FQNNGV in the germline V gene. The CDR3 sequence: CASSSALRAQYF. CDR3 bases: TGTGCCAGCAGCTCCGCACTGAGGGCCCAGTACTTC.

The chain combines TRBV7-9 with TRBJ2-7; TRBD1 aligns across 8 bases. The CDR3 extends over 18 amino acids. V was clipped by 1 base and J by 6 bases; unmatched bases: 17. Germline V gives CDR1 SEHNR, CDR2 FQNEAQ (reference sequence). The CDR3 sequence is CASSLEGQGRGTRAEQYF. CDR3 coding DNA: TGTGCCAGCAGCTTAGAAGGACAGGGACGAGGGACACGGGCCGAGCAGTACTTC.

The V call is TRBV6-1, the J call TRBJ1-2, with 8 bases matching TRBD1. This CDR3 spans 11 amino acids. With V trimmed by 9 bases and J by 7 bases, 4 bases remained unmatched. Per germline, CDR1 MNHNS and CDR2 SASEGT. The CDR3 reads CASRQGFGYTF. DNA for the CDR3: TGTGCCAGTAGACAGGGGTTTGGCTACACCTTC.

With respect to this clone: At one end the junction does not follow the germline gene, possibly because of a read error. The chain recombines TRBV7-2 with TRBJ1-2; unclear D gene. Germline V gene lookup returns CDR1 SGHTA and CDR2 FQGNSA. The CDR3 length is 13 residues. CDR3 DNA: TGTGCCAGCAGCTTACAATTTGGACCCCGGCAGAGCTTC. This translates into CASSLQFGPRQSF.

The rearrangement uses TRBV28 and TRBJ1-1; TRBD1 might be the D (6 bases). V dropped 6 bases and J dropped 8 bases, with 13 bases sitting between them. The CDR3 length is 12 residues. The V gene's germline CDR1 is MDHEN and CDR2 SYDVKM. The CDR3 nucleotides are TGTGCCAGCAGCCAAACAGGGTACGAAGCTTTCTTT. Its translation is CASSQTGYEAFF.

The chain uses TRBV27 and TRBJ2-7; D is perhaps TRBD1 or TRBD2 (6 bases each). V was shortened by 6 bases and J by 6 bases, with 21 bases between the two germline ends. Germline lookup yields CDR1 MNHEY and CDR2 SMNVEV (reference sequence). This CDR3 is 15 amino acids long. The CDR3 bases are TGTGCCAGCAGGCGAGGTGGGGGCCTGGGAGGCGAGCAGTACTTC. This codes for CASRRGGGLGGEQYF.

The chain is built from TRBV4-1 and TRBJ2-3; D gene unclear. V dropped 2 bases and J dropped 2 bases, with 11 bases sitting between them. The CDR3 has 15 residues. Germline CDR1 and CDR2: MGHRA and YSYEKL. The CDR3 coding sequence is TGCGCCAGCAGCCAACAAGGAGTACCCACAGATACGCAGTATTTT. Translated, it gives CASSQQGVPTDTQYF.

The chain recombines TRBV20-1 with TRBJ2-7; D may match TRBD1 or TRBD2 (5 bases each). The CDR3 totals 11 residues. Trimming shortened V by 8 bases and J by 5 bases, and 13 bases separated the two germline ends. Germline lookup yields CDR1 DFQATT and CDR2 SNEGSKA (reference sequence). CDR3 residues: CSPRVGDEQYF. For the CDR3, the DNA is TGCAGTCCTCGGGTGGGGGACGAGCAGTACTTC.

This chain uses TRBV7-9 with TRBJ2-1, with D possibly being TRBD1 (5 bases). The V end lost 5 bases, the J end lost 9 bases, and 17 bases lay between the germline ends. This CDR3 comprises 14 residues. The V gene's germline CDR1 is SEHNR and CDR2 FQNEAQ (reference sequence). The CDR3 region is CASSDAQGITEQFF. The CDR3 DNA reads TGTGCCAGCAGCGATGCCCAGGGTATCACTGAGCAGTTCTTC. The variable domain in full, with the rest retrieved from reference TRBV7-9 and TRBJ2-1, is DTGVSQNPRHKITKRGQNVTFRCDPISEHNRLYWYRQTLGQGPEFLTYFQNEAQLEKSRLLSDRFSAERPKGSFSTLEIQRTEQGDSAMYLCASSDAQGITEQFFGPGTRLTVL.

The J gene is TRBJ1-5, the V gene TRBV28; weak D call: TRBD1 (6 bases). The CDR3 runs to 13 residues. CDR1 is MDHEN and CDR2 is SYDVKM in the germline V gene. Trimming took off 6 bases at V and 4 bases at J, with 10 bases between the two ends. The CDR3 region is CASSPTGNQPQHF. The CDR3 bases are TGTGCCAGCAGCCCTACAGGGAATCAGCCCCAGCATTTT.

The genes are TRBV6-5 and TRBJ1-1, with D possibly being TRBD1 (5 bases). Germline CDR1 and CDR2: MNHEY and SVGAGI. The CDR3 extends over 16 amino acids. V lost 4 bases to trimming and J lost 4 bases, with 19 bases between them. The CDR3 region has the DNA TGTGCCAGCAGTTCCCTCAGAAGGGCGCAGGGCACTGAAGCTTTCTTT. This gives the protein CASSSLRRAQGTEAFF.

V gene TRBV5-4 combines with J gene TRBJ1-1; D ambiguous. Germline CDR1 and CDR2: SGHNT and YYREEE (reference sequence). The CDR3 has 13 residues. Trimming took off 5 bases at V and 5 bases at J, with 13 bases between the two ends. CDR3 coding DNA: TGTGCCAGCAGAGGATCAGTATGGACTGAAGCTTTCTTT. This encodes CASRGSVWTEAFF.

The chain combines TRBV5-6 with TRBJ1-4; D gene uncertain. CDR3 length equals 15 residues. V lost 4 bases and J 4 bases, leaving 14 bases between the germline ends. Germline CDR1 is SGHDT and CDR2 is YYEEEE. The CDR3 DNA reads TGTGCCAGCAGCCCACGTAGACCGGGTAATGAAAAACTGTTTTTT. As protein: CASSPRRPGNEKLFF.

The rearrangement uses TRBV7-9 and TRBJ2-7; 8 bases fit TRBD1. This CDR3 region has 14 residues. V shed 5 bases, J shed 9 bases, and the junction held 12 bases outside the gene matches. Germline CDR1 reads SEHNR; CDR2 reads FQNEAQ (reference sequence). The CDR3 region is CASSTRRDRNLQYF. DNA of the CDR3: TGTGCCAGCAGCACACGGCGGGACAGGAATTTGCAGTACTTC.

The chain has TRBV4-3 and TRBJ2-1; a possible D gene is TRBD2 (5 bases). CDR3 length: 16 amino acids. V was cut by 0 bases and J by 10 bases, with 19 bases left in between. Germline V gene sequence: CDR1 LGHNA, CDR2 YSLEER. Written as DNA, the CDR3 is TGCGCCAGCAGCCAAGATCGGGGAGTCCTGTTTAGCGAGCAGTTCTTC. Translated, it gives CASSQDRGVLFSEQFF.

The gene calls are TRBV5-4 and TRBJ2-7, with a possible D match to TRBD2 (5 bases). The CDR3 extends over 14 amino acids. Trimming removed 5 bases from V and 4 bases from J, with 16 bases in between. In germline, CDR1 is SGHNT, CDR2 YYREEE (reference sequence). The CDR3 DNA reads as TGTGCCAGCAGGACCGACCCGGGAACATACGAGCAGTACTTC. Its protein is CASRTDPGTYEQYF.

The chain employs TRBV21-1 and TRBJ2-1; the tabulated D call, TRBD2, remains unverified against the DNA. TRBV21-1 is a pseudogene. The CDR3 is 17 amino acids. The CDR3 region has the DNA TGTGCCAGCAGCTCGCGCCGGACTAGCGGGGAGGAGAATGAGCAGTTCTTC. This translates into CASSSRRTSGEENEQFF.

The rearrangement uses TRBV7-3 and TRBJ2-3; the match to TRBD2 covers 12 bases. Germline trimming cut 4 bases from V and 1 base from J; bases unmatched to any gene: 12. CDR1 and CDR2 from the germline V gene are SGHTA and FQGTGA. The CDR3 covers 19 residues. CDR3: CASSSLPSGRAGGTDTQYF. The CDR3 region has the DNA TGTGCCAGCAGCTCCCTTCCTAGCGGGAGGGCCGGAGGCACAGATACGCAGTATTTT.

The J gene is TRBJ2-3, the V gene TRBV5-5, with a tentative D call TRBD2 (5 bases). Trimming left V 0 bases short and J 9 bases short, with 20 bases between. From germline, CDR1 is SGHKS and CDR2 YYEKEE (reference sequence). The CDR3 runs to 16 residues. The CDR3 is CASSLVWSASGETQYF. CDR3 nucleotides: TGTGCCAGCAGCTTGGTTTGGTCTGCCAGCGGAGAAACGCAGTATTTT.

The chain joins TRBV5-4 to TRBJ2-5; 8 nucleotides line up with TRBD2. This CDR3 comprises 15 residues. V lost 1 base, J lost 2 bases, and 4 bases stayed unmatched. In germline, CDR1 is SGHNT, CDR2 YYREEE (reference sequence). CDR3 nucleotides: TGTGCCAGCAGCTTGACTAGCGGAGCACAAGAGACCCAGTACTTC. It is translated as CASSLTSGAQETQYF. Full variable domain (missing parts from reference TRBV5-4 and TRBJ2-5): ETGVTQSPTHLIKTRGQQVTLRCSSQSGHNTVSWYQQALGQGPQFIFQYYREEENGRGNFPPRFSGLQFPNYSSELNVNALELDDSALYLCASSLTSGAQETQYFGPGTRLLVL.

The CDR3 nucleotides read TGTGCCAGCAGCAAACCAAGGGGGGTGGGAGGCTACACCTTC. It codes for CASSKPRGVGGYTF. The chain links TRBV21-1 to TRBJ1-2. TRBV21-1 is a pseudogene segment. The CDR3 loop spans 14 amino acids.

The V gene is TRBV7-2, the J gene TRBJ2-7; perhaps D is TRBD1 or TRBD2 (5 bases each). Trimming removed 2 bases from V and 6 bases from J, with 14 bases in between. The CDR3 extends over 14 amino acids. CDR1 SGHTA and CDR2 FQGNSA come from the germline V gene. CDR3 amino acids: CASSLRDGPGEQYF. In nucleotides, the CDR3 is TGTGCCAGCAGCTTACGGGACGGCCCCGGCGAGCAGTACTTC.

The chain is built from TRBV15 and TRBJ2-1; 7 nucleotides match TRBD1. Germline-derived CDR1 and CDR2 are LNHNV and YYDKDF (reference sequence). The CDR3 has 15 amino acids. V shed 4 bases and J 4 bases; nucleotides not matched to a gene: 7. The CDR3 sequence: CATSIGRGKYNEQFF. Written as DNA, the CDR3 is TGTGCCACCAGCATAGGCAGGGGGAAGTACAATGAGCAGTTCTTC.